A selection of T cell receptor beta chains follows, all from one sample in a study of identical twins. TCRdb reprocessed the 5' RACE reads via MiXCR and lists one record per CDR3 protein. The sample lists under 450,000 distinct CDR3 sequences; 18% were seen once. Sequencing was done on a sample of naive T cells sorted from blood. The source is a man in his fifties in good health. Each CDR3 is given with its conserved first and last residue. Fields, in order: V gene, J gene, clone size, D gene, CDR3 DNA, CDR3 protein. The D gene is left open where the match is weak. Expanded clones get a size class; other rows say once, few or many, or leave the size out.

v_gene: TRBV20-1
j_gene: TRBJ2-1
abundance: many
d_gene: TRBD2
CDR3nt: TGCAGTGCTAGCGGGACTAGCGGGATAGTAGGTGAGCAGTTCTTC
CDR3aa: CSASGTSGIVGEQFF

v_gene: TRBV5-1
j_gene: TRBJ2-2
abundance: NA
d_gene: NA
CDR3nt: TGCGCCAGCAGCTTGGCCAATACGAACACCGGGGAGCTGTTTTTT
CDR3aa: CASSLANTNTGELFF

v_gene: TRBV20-1
j_gene: TRBJ2-7
abundance: many
d_gene: TRBD1
CDR3nt: TGCAGTGCTACCGGGACAGGGGGCTTTTTGTACGAGCAGTACTTC
CDR3aa: CSATGTGGFLYEQYF

v_gene: TRBV20-1
j_gene: TRBJ2-7
abundance: few
d_gene: NA
CDR3nt: TGCAGTGCTCGGGAGAGGGGGTACGAGCAGTACTTC
CDR3aa: CSARERGYEQYF

v_gene: TRBV12-3/TRBV12-4
j_gene: TRBJ2-1
abundance: NA
d_gene: NA
CDR3nt: TGTGCCAGCCGAAATCGGGTAATTGGGTACAATGAGCAGTTCTTC
CDR3aa: CASRNRVIGYNEQFF

v_gene: TRBV6-2/TRBV6-3
j_gene: TRBJ2-1
abundance: NA
d_gene: NA
CDR3nt: TGTGCCAGCAGTCCATCCGGGGCTATTTACAATGAGCAGTTCTTC
CDR3aa: CASSPSGAIYNEQFF

v_gene: TRBV10-3
j_gene: TRBJ1-1
abundance: few
d_gene: NA
CDR3nt: TGTGCCACCAGGGTACAGGCGAACACTGAAGCTTTCTTT
CDR3aa: CATRVQANTEAFF

v_gene: TRBV4-3
j_gene: TRBJ1-4
abundance: few
d_gene: NA
CDR3nt: TGCGCCAGCAGCCAAGATTCCTATCGTGGTGAAAAACTGTTTTTT
CDR3aa: CASSQDSYRGEKLFF

v_gene: TRBV20-1
j_gene: TRBJ2-7
abundance: few
d_gene: TRBD1
CDR3nt: TGCAGTGCTAGAGATTGGGGACAGATGGGCAACGAGCAGTACTTC
CDR3aa: CSARDWGQMGNEQYF

v_gene: TRBV20-1
j_gene: TRBJ2-3
abundance: few
d_gene: NA
CDR3nt: TGCAGTGCTAGCGACAGTAATGGTTATACGCAGTATTTT
CDR3aa: CSASDSNGYTQYF

v_gene: TRBV20-1
j_gene: TRBJ2-2
abundance: NA
d_gene: TRBD2
CDR3nt: TGCAGTGCACCCCGGGATAGCGGGAAGACCGGGGAGCTGTTTTTT
CDR3aa: CSAPRDSGKTGELFF

v_gene: TRBV5-1
j_gene: TRBJ2-5
abundance: many
d_gene: NA
CDR3nt: TGCGCCAGCAGCTTGATGGAGACCCAGTACTTC
CDR3aa: CASSLMETQYF